This T cell receptor (beta chain) was sequenced for a study of blood T cell repertoires in COVID-19. Study at large: Samples of COVID-19 (acute and convalescent) were obtained from the United States, Italy and Spain.

The germline V gene has CDR1 MNHEY and CDR2 SVGAGI. Trimming shortened V by 6 bases and J by 6 bases, and 15 bases separated the two germline ends. This CDR3 is built from 15 residues. The data were produced by immunoSEQ multiplex PCR, yet TCRdb's version contains in-frame clones alone and is incomplete. The sample consists of 50,000 to 75,000 clones, roughly 90% of them appearing once. This chain connects TRBV6-5 to TRBJ1-6; D is uncertain. Sequences were obtained from peripheral blood. This sequence originates from a man older than 75 in a cohort sampled during active COVID-19. Here the CDR3 reads CASSPAGSFNSPLHF. The CDR3 DNA follows: TGTGCCAGCAGCCCCGCGGGCAGCTTTAATTCACCCCTCCACTTT.